Given below is one T cell receptor beta chain in context. Its antigen is currently unknown. The data stem from a study of T cell responses to AZD1222 COVID-19 vaccine. Study-level information: The study pooled second doses at about 4 or about 12 weeks.

The assay was immunoSEQ multiplex PCR, and TCRdb's table has in-frame clones only and misses some. The sample consists of 95,000 to 130,000 clones, about 92% of them appearing once. Study-wide results and limits: It was only a handful of AZD1222 recipients who were seropositive at baseline. The study found vaccine-associated CD4 TCRs spanning spike, dominant at 160-218 and 743-854.

The CDR3 runs to 19 residues. CDR1 and CDR2 from the germline V gene are LGHDT and YNNKEL (reference sequence). With 0 bases clipped from V and 0 bases from J, the junction kept 12 bases outside the gene matches. V and J are TRBV3-1 (or the pseudogene TRBV3-2) and TRBJ2-3, with 7 nucleotides matching TRBD2. The sequence derives from an adult in good health. Here the sequenced sample was peripheral blood, taken on day 0 of AZD1222 vaccination. CDR3 amino acids: CASSQERPSGTPSTDTQYF. DNA of the CDR3: TGTGCCAGCAGCCAAGAAAGGCCTAGCGGAACCCCTAGCACAGATACGCAGTATTTT.